Listed here are 24 T cell receptor beta chains from one sample, sequenced in a study of T cells in Graves' hyperthyroidism and ophthalmopathy. Amplification of TCR beta CDR3 regions was performed using RNA transcripts as template. A first-round RT-PCR of the TCR CDR3 used the HTBI primer set. TCRdb independently ran MiXCR on the multiplex PCR reads; one entry per CDR3 protein. Here the sample spans 110,000 to 150,000 distinct CDR3 sequences, approximately 20% being singletons. The sequencing sample was made of blood. The receptors come from a woman in her forties or fifties with Graves' hyperthyroidism that later progressed to Graves' ophthalmopathy.

The V call is TRBV6-1, the J call TRBJ2-3, with 9 bases matching TRBD2. CDR1 MNHNS and CDR2 SASEGT come from the germline V gene. The CDR3 is 14 residues long. Unmatched junction bases numbered 4, after V lost 5 bases and J lost 4 bases. CDR3 sequence (DNA): TGTGCCAGCAGTAGGACTAGCGTGGCAGATACGCAGTATTTT. It codes for CASSRTSVADTQYF.

The genes are TRBV7-9 and TRBJ2-3; D unresolved. V gave up 3 bases and J gave up 2 bases, with 9 bases separating them. Germline values: CDR1 SEHNR, CDR2 FQNEAQ (reference sequence). The CDR3 extends over 14 amino acids. CDR3 coding DNA: TGTGCCAGCAGCTTCGACTCTATCACAGATACGCAGTATTTT. It codes for CASSFDSITDTQYF.

In its sample, this clonotype was seen many times. The chain combines TRBV15 with TRBJ2-7; weak D call: TRBD1 (6 bases). Germline V gene sequence: CDR1 LNHNV, CDR2 YYDKDF (reference sequence). The CDR3 sequence is 14 residues long. Trimming removed 3 bases from V and 4 bases from J, with 13 bases in between. The DNA for the CDR3 is TGTGCCACCAGCAGGGCCAGGGGCGCGTACGAGCAGTACTTC. Its protein product is CATSRARGAYEQYF.

The chain couples TRBV7-9 to TRBJ1-3; no reliable D call. This CDR3 has 15 residues. The germline V gene has CDR1 SEHNR and CDR2 FQNEAQ (reference sequence). V gave up 2 bases and J gave up 0 bases, with 8 bases separating them. The CDR3 sequence is CASSLTMSSGNTIYF. The DNA for the CDR3 is TGTGCCAGCAGCTTAACGATGAGCTCTGGAAACACCATATATTTT.

This clonotype was counted only a few times. The chain links TRBV9 to TRBJ2-1, with TRBD2 as a possible D gene (5 bases). Germline-derived CDR1 and CDR2 are SGDLS and YYNGEE. The CDR3 consists of 17 residues. Trimming left V 4 bases short and J 0 bases short, with 17 bases between. CDR3 in DNA: TGTGCCAGCAGCTGGGTCGGGAACCCCAACTCCTACAATGAGCAGTTCTTC. This encodes CASSWVGNPNSYNEQFF. Filled out from reference TRBV9 and TRBJ2-1, the complete variable domain reads DSGVTQTPKHLITATGQRVTLRCSPRSGDLSVYWYQQSLDQGLQFLIQYYNGEERAKGNILERFSAQQFPDLHSELNLSSLELGDSALYFCASSWVGNPNSYNEQFFGPGTRLTVL.

This clonotype was recorded many times. The chain has TRBV6-1 and TRBJ2-3; D might be TRBD2 (6 bases). There are 17 residues in the CDR3. Trimming removed 5 bases from V and 1 base from J, with 19 bases in between. Germline values: CDR1 MNHNS, CDR2 SASEGT. CDR3 sequence (DNA): TGTGCCAGCAGTCGCACGTCACTAGCCGGTGGCACAGATACGCAGTATTTT. It specifies CASSRTSLAGGTDTQYF.

This clonotype was observed many times. This sequence joins TRBV25-1 and TRBJ2-1; the match to TRBD2 covers 12 bases. Germline V gene data show CDR1 as MGHDK and CDR2 as SYGVNS. V dropped 3 bases and J dropped 6; count of bases not matched to a gene: 3. This CDR3 has 15 amino acids. In DNA, the CDR3 is TGTGCCAGCAGTGAGGGACTAGCGGGTATCAATGAGCAGTTCTTC. Protein sequence: CASSEGLAGINEQFF.

In this sample, this clonotype turned up many times. The DNA of the CDR3 is TGCGCCAGCAGTGAGTCACGGGATACGCAGTATTTT. This translates into CASSESRDTQYF. This sequence joins TRBV10-1 and TRBJ2-3, with no clear D. Trimming stripped 0 bases from V and 6 bases from J, with 4 bases between. This CDR3 has 12 residues. Germline V CDR1 and CDR2: WNHNN, SYGVQD (reference sequence).

This clonotype occurred a few times. This CDR3 is CASARQPQETQYF. The CDR3 DNA is TGTGCCAGCGCCCGACAGCCACAAGAGACCCAGTACTTC. This chain connects TRBV6-1 to TRBJ2-5, with TRBD1 as a possible D gene (5 bases). CDR3 length: 13 amino acids. Germline V gene sequence: CDR1 MNHNS, CDR2 SASEGT. The germline V and J ends were trimmed by 8 bases and 2 bases, with 12 bases remaining between them.

This sequence joins TRBV6-1 and TRBJ1-1; D ambiguous. Germline V gives CDR1 MNHNS, CDR2 SASEGT. The CDR3 length is 10 residues. V lost 4 bases and J lost 8, with 5 bases in between. The DNA of the CDR3 is TGTGCCAGCAGTGTTGGGGAAGCTTTCTTT. Protein: CASSVGEAFF.

This clonotype was recorded at least ten times. The chain combines TRBV18 with TRBJ1-6; D gene uncertain. The length of the CDR3 is 15 residues. The ends were cut back, 6 bases at V and 8 bases at J, with 17 bases in the middle. Germline values: CDR1 KGHSH, CDR2 LQKENI. In nucleotides, the CDR3 is TGTGCCAGCTCCCCTGGGCAATCACCTTATTCACCCCTCCACTTT. Encoded protein: CASSPGQSPYSPLHF.

This clonotype was recorded many times. The chain couples TRBV18 to TRBJ2-3, with 7 nucleotides matching TRBD1. Germline trimming cut 6 bases from V and 1 base from J; bases unmatched to any gene: 7. CDR1 KGHSH and CDR2 LQKENI come from the germline V gene. This CDR3 comprises 15 residues. This CDR3 reads CASSPTGKGTDTQYF. The CDR3 DNA sequence: TGTGCCAGCTCGCCGACAGGGAAGGGCACAGATACGCAGTATTTT.

The genes are TRBV7-2 and TRBJ1-1, with a possible D match to TRBD1 (6 bases). The CDR3 runs 14 residues. The V end was cut by 5 bases, the J end by 0 bases, with 10 bases between. The germline gives CDR1 SGHTA, CDR2 FQGNSA. As DNA, the CDR3 is TGTGCCAGCAGCGGGACATCCATGAACACTGAAGCTTTCTTT. Amino acids: CASSGTSMNTEAFF. Combining the CDR3 with reference TRBV7-2 and TRBJ1-1 gives the whole variable domain GAGVSQSPSNKVTEKGKDVELRCDPISGHTALYWYRQSLGQGLEFLIYFQGNSAPDKSGLPSDRFSAERTGGSVSTLTIQRTQQEDSAVYLCASSGTSMNTEAFFGQGTRLTVV.

This chain uses TRBV27 with TRBJ2-5; D is possibly TRBD1 (6 bases). This CDR3 is 13 amino acids long. The germline gives CDR1 MNHEY, CDR2 SMNVEV (reference sequence). Trimming cost V 2 bases and J 6 bases, with 10 bases left between them. The CDR3 sequence is CASSLVGGKTQYF. CDR3 nucleotide sequence: TGTGCCAGCAGTTTAGTAGGGGGAAAGACCCAGTACTTC.

This clonotype came up many times. This chain uses TRBV10-3 with TRBJ1-2, with 7 bases aligning to TRBD1. The CDR3 covers 15 residues. Germline values: CDR1 ENHRY, CDR2 SYGVKD. V was clipped by 10 bases and J by 0 bases; unmatched bases: 11. The CDR3 bases are TGTGCCACCTCCGGGACAGCAGAACCTAACTATGGCTACACCTTC. Its protein is CATSGTAEPNYGYTF.

This clonotype was recorded many times. The chain combines TRBV28 with TRBJ2-7, with 9 bases that match TRBD1. The ends lost 5 bases at V and 3 bases at J; junction bases unmatched: 5. The germline gives CDR1 MDHEN, CDR2 SYDVKM. The CDR3 is 14 residues long. This CDR3 is CASSGGQGVYEQYF. As DNA, the CDR3 is TGTGCCAGCAGTGGGGGACAGGGCGTCTACGAGCAGTACTTC.

This clonotype has only a few counts. With a much larger clone just one base away, this may be a read error. This chain links TRBV28 with TRBJ2-2; 7 positions agree with TRBD1. J lost 8 bases, V lost 6 bases, and 18 bases had no gene match. The CDR3 consists of 17 residues. CDR1 is MDHEN, CDR2 SYDVKM, per germline. DNA of the CDR3: TGTGCCAGCAGCCAAGATTATGGCGCAGGGGGATGGGGGGAGCTGTTTTTT. Encoded protein: CASSQDYGAGGWGELFF.

The chain recombines TRBV18 with TRBJ1-1; TRBD1 matches at 7 bases. After removal of 2 bases from V and 5 bases from J, the junction contained 11 bases not matched to a gene. Germline CDR1 and CDR2: KGHSH and LQKENI. This CDR3 is built from 16 residues. CDR3 amino acids: CASSPSLRRGLTEAFF. The CDR3 coding sequence is TGTGCCAGCTCACCATCGTTGAGGAGGGGGCTTACTGAAGCTTTCTTT.

The chain has TRBV11-2 and TRBJ1-1; D unresolved. V lost 4 bases to trimming and J lost 7 bases, with 16 bases between them. Germline V CDR1 and CDR2: SGHAT, FQNNGV. CDR3 length: 14 residues. CDR3 sequence (DNA): TGTGCCAGCAGCTACGAAGGCGTAGGGAGTGAAGCTTTCTTT. Its translation is CASSYEGVGSEAFF.

This clonotype has a count of ten or more. The rearrangement joins TRBV28 to TRBJ2-1; a possible D gene is TRBD1 (5 bases). Germline V gene lookup returns CDR1 MDHEN and CDR2 SYDVKM. The V end was cut by 3 bases, the J end by 10 bases, with 13 bases between. This CDR3 spans 13 amino acids. CDR3 DNA: TGTGCCAGCAGTTTTACAGCAGGGCTCGAGCAGTTCTTC. Protein sequence: CASSFTAGLEQFF.

This clonotype was counted ten times or more. The V and J genes are TRBV7-2 and TRBJ2-7; D unclear. The CDR3 spans 12 residues. Trimming removed 8 bases from V and 0 bases from J, with 8 bases in between. From germline, CDR1 is SGHTA and CDR2 FQGNSA. This chain's CDR3 is CASSLSSYEQYF. In DNA, the CDR3 is TGTGCCAGCTCTCTTAGCTCCTACGAGCAGTACTTC.

The chain has TRBV7-9 and TRBJ2-1, with 14 nucleotides matching TRBD2. CDR1 is SEHNR, CDR2 FQNEAQ, per germline (reference sequence). The CDR3 has 14 residues. Unmatched junction bases numbered 3, after V lost 5 bases and J lost 9 bases. The DNA for the CDR3 is TGTGCCAGCAGCGGGACTAGCGGGAGCGGTGAGCAGTTCTTC. It translates to CASSGTSGSGEQFF.

The V gene is TRBV27, the J gene TRBJ1-1, with D possibly TRBD1 on 6 matching bases. Trimming took off 3 bases at V and 6 bases at J, with 11 bases between the two ends. The CDR3 totals 13 residues. Germline values: CDR1 MNHEY, CDR2 SMNVEV (reference sequence). The CDR3 DNA is TGTGCCAGCAGTTTTCGGGACAACTCTGAAGCTTTCTTT. This gives the protein CASSFRDNSEAFF.

This clonotype was detected many times. The chain recombines TRBV18 with TRBJ1-1; the D is unclear. Trimming removed 8 bases at V and 6 bases at J, with 16 bases between. Per germline, CDR1 KGHSH and CDR2 LQKENI. There are 13 residues in the CDR3. The CDR3 DNA sequence: TGTGCCAGCACACTTAAGCCCGGTTCTGAAGCTTTCTTT. Its translation is CASTLKPGSEAFF.